These T cell receptor beta chains were read from a single sample in a study of shared clonotypes between healthy human individuals. Assay: immunoSEQ multiplex PCR; the TCRdb copy retains only in-frame clones and omits some. This sample has some 1 million clones, with about 75% found just once. The sequenced sample consisted of memory CD4+ T cells sorted from blood. These receptors were collected from a man in his late teens or twenties in good health. CDR3s include the opening cysteine and the closing phenylalanine or tryptophan. Each record gives: J gene, clone size, D gene, V gene, CDR3 DNA, CDR3 protein. A D gene is named only where the DNA matches it firmly. Only part of the rows carry a size: once, few, many, or a class if the clone is expanded.

J: TRBJ2-4; size: many; D: NA; V: TRBV30; DNA: TGTGCCTGGGCTGGAAAAGCTCAAAACATTCAGTACTTC; CDR3: CAWAGKAQNIQYF
J: TRBJ2-3; size: NA; D: TRBD1; V: TRBV4-1; DNA: TGCGCCAGCAGCCAAGGGACAGGGGGGACAGATACGCAGTATTTT; CDR3: CASSQGTGGTDTQYF
J: TRBJ2-7; size: NA; D: TRBD2; V: TRBV10-3; DNA: TGTGCCACCGCCGGACTAGCGGATGCCTACGAGCAGTACTTC; CDR3: CATAGLADAYEQYF
J: TRBJ1-2; size: once; D: TRBD1; V: TRBV9; DNA: TGTGCCAGCAGCGCCAGGGACAGTTATAACTATGGCTACACCTTC; CDR3: CASSARDSYNYGYTF
J: TRBJ2-2; size: NA; D: TRBD2; V: TRBV6-5; DNA: TGTGCCAGCAGGGGCGGGAGGGCCTCCGCCGGGGAGCTGTTTTTT; CDR3: CASRGGRASAGELFF
J: TRBJ1-1; size: once; D: NA; V: TRBV11-2; DNA: TGTGCCAGCAGCTTAAGTTCGACAGCCAGGAACACTGAAGCTTTCTTT; CDR3: CASSLSSTARNTEAFF
J: TRBJ1-2; size: NA; D: TRBD1; V: TRBV6-1; DNA: TGTGCCAGCAACACCGGGACAGCCTTCAGCTATGGCTACACCTTC; CDR3: CASNTGTAFSYGYTF
J: TRBJ2-1; size: NA; D: TRBD2; V: TRBV7-2; DNA: TGTGCCAGCAGCTTAAGCCACACTAGCGGGGCCAATGAGCAGTTCTTC; CDR3: CASSLSHTSGANEQFF
J: TRBJ2-3; size: NA; D: TRBD2; V: TRBV7-3; DNA: TGTGCCAGCAGCTTAACTGCGCTAGCGGGGGGAACAGATACGCAGTATTTT; CDR3: CASSLTALAGGTDTQYF
J: TRBJ2-2; size: NA; D: TRBD2; V: TRBV7-2; DNA: TGTGCCAGCAGCTCCACTAGCGGGACTAACACCGGGGAGCTGTTTTTT; CDR3: CASSSTSGTNTGELFF
J: TRBJ2-1; size: NA; D: TRBD2; V: TRBV6-6; DNA: TGTGCCAGCAGACCCGGGACTAGCGGAGCCAATGAGCAGTTCTTC; CDR3: CASRPGTSGANEQFF
J: TRBJ2-5; size: NA; D: NA; V: TRBV5-6; DNA: TGTGCCAGCAGCGGAAAAGAGACCCAGTACTTC; CDR3: CASSGKETQYF
J: TRBJ2-1; size: NA; D: NA; V: TRBV4-1; DNA: TGCGCCAGCAGCCAAGAGGCGACAGCCGGCAATGAGCAGTTCTTC; CDR3: CASSQEATAGNEQFF
J: TRBJ2-5; size: NA; D: TRBD2; V: TRBV4-1; DNA: TGCGCCAGCAGCTACGGTCGCGGACTAGCCGAAGAGACCCAGTACTTC; CDR3: CASSYGRGLAEETQYF
J: TRBJ2-4; size: few; D: NA; V: TRBV18; DNA: TGTGCCAGCTCACCAAATGGCGGCAAAAACATTCAGTACTTC; CDR3: CASSPNGGKNIQYF
J: TRBJ2-3; size: NA; D: NA; V: TRBV28; DNA: TGTGCCAGCTGTGGGGGGGCCGGAACAGATACGCAGTATTTT; CDR3: CASCGGAGTDTQYF
J: TRBJ1-3; size: NA; D: TRBD1; V: TRBV5-1; DNA: TGCGCCAGCAGCCCGACAGGGGGCCCTGGAAACACCATATATTTT; CDR3: CASSPTGGPGNTIYF
J: TRBJ1-2; size: NA; D: NA; V: TRBV30; DNA: TGTGCCTGGAGTGGGGCGCAGGGGAACTATGGCTACACCTTC; CDR3: CAWSGAQGNYGYTF
J: TRBJ2-2; size: NA; D: TRBD2; V: TRBV4-1; DNA: TGCGCCAGCAGCCCAGCCGGAAGCGGGAAGAACACCGGGGAGCTGTTTTTT; CDR3: CASSPAGSGKNTGELFF
J: TRBJ2-5; size: few; D: NA; V: TRBV7-3; DNA: TGTGCCAGCAGCCAGGCCCCCGCACAGACCCAGTACTTC; CDR3: CASSQAPAQTQYF
J: TRBJ1-3; size: NA; D: NA; V: TRBV5-6; DNA: TGTGCCAGCAGCTACCGGGACACTGGAAACACCATATATTTT; CDR3: CASSYRDTGNTIYF
J: TRBJ2-2; size: NA; D: TRBD2; V: TRBV7-2; DNA: TGTGCCAGCAGCCCGCCGGGGGGAATGGTCGGGGAGCTGTTTTTT; CDR3: CASSPPGGMVGELFF
J: TRBJ2-3; size: NA; D: TRBD1; V: TRBV29-1; DNA: TGCAGCGTTTGCAGACAGGGGGGCAGTGATACGCAGTATTTT; CDR3: CSVCRQGGSDTQYF
J: TRBJ2-3; size: few; D: TRBD2; V: TRBV28; DNA: TGTGCCAGCAGTAGAGCGGGGGGGCGCACAGATACGCAGTATTTT; CDR3: CASSRAGGRTDTQYF
J: TRBJ2-5; size: NA; D: TRBD1; V: TRBV28; DNA: TGTGCCAGCAGTTCACAGGGGGGCCAAGAGACCCAGTACTTC; CDR3: CASSSQGGQETQYF
J: TRBJ2-7; size: NA; D: NA; V: TRBV12-1; DNA: TGTGCCAGCAGCTTACCCACAGGGGGCTTTTGCGAGCAGTACTTC; CDR3: CASSLPTGGFCEQYF
J: TRBJ2-1; size: NA; D: TRBD2; V: TRBV27; DNA: TGTGCCAGCAGTTTTGCGCTAGCGGGAGTGGCTGAGCAGTTCTTC; CDR3: CASSFALAGVAEQFF
J: TRBJ2-5; size: NA; D: NA; V: TRBV5-1; DNA: TGCGCCAGCAGCGTGGCGGGACTGCTCCAAGAGACCCAGTACTTC; CDR3: CASSVAGLLQETQYF
J: TRBJ2-1; size: NA; D: NA; V: TRBV5-6; DNA: TGTGCCAGCAGCTCTTTCAATGAGCAGTTCTTC; CDR3: CASSSFNEQFF
J: TRBJ2-7; size: NA; D: NA; V: TRBV7-2; DNA: TGTGCCAGCAGCTCTCCGGGACCCGCCTGGGAGCAGTACTTC; CDR3: CASSSPGPAWEQYF
J: TRBJ2-7; size: NA; D: TRBD2; V: TRBV18; DNA: TGTGCCAGCTCACCACCGAGCGGGGCCGGATACGAGCAGTACTTC; CDR3: CASSPPSGAGYEQYF
J: TRBJ2-2; size: NA; D: NA; V: TRBV11-2; DNA: TGTGCCAGCAGCTTAGCCTTAGGACGACAGAAGAACACCGGGGAGCTGTTTTTT; CDR3: CASSLALGRQKNTGELFF
J: TRBJ2-3; size: once; D: NA; V: TRBV10-2; DNA: TGCGCCAGCAGTGCCGGACCACGCGGAGATACGCAGTATTTT; CDR3: CASSAGPRGDTQYF
J: TRBJ1-4; size: many; D: NA; V: TRBV2; DNA: TGTGCCAGCATCTACAGGGAGTCCGAGGAACTGTTTTTT; CDR3: CASIYRESEELFF